Below, one T cell receptor beta chain is given with its context. This sample is part of a study of blood T cell repertoires in COVID-19. Study at large: PBMCs, B-cell-depleted T cells, or T cells were the source of the cDNA or gDNA that made up the material.

Individuals aged about 18 to 90 years were recruited from 20 to 25 US areas. Participant reports of clinical history set cohort assignment. The recovered donors of Cohort 3 showed two negative PCRs, clearance, or symptom resolution. Using immunoSEQ multiplex PCR, the repertoire was profiled, and TCRdb retains in-frame clones only, with some absent. Found here are hundreds of thousands of clones, over 80% of them singletons; the top ten hold 8% to 9.5%. Deletions cut 6 bases from V and 3 bases from J, with 14 bases between. Per the germline V gene, CDR1 is KGHSH and CDR2 is LQKENI. The CDR3 is 14 amino acids.

The specimen sequenced was PBMCs or T cells enriched from blood (not recorded which). The chain has TRBV18 and TRBJ1-2, with D perhaps TRBD1 (6 bases). The receptor was derived from a woman in her late teens or twenties who had recovered from COVID-19. The CDR3 reads CASSGRGPYYGYTF. The CDR3 region has the DNA TGTGCCAGCTCCGGCAGGGGCCCCTACTATGGCTACACCTTC. The variable domain in full, with the rest retrieved from reference TRBV18 and TRBJ1-2, is NAGVMQNPRHLVRRRGQEARLRCSPMKGHSHVYWYRQLPEEGLKFMVYLQKENIIDESGMPKERFSAEFPKEGPSILRIQQVVRGDSAAYFCASSGRGPYYGYTFGSGTRLTVV.